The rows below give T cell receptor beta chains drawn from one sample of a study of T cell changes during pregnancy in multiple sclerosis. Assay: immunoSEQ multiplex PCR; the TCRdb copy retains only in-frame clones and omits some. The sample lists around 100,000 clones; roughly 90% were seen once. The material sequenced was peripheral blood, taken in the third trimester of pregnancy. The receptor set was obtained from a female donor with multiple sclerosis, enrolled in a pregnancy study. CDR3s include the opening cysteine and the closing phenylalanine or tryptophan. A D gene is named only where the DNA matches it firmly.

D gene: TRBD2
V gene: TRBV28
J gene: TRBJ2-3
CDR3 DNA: TGTGCCAGCACTGGTAGCGGGAGGGCCGGGGCAGATACGCAGTATTTT
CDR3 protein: CASTGSGRAGADTQYF

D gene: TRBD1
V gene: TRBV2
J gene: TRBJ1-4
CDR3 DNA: TGTGCCAGCAACGGACAGGCTAATGAAAAACTGTTTTTT
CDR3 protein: CASNGQANEKLFF

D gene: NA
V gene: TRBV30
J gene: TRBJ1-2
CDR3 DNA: TGTGCCTGGCCTCCAGGGTGGAGTAAAGGCTACACCTTC
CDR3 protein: CAWPPGWSKGYTF

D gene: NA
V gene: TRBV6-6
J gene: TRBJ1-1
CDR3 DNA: TGTGCCAGCAGTTACGTGGGGGCTGGCACTGAAGCTTTCTTT
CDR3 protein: CASSYVGAGTEAFF

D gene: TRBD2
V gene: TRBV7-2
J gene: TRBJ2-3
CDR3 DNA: TGTGCCAGCAGCTTAGACCGGGGGGGGTTAGATACGCAGTATTTT
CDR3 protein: CASSLDRGGLDTQYF

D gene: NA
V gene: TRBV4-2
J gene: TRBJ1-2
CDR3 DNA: TGTGCCAGCAGCCAAGAGGCCTCATCCGCGGGTGGCTACACCTTC
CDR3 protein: CASSQEASSAGGYTF

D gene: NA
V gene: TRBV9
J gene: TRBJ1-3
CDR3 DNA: TGTGCCAGCAGTCTGACAGCCTCCTCTGGAAACACCATATATTTT
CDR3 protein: CASSLTASSGNTIYF

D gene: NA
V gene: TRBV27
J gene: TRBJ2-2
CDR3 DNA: TGTGCCAGCAGTTCGCGGCGGGACACCGGGGAGCTGTTTTTT
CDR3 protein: CASSSRRDTGELFF

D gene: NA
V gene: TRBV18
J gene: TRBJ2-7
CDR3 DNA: TGTGCCAGCTCACCATCTGGAGGTTACGAGCAGTACTTC
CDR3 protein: CASSPSGGYEQYF

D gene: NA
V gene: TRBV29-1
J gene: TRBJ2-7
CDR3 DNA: TGCAGCGTTGAAACTAGCCGATCTCCCTACGAGCAGTACTTC
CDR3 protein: CSVETSRSPYEQYF

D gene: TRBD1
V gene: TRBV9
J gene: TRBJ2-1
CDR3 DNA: TGTGCCAGCAGCGTGGGGGGACAGGGAAATGAGCAGTTCTTC
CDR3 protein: CASSVGGQGNEQFF

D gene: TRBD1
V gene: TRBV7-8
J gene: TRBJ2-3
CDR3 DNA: TGTGCCAGCAGCTCGCGGACAGGGCTGGATACGCAGTATTTT
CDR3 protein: CASSSRTGLDTQYF

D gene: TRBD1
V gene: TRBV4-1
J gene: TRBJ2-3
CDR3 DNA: TGCGCCAGCAGCCAAGATACGGACAGGGGGCAAGTAGATACGCAGTATTTT
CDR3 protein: CASSQDTDRGQVDTQYF

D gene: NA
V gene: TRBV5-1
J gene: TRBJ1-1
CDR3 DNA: TGCGCCAGCAGCCCCGGGACAACCACTGAAGCTTTCTTT
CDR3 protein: CASSPGTTTEAFF

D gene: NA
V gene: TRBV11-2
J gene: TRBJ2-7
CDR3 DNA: TGTGCCAGCAGTCGTGATACAGGCTCCTACGAGCAGTACTTC
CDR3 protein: CASSRDTGSYEQYF

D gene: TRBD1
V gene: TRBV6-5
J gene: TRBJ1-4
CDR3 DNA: TGTGCCAGCAGTTACCGACAGGGGTGGAATGAAAAACTGTTTTTT
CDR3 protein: CASSYRQGWNEKLFF

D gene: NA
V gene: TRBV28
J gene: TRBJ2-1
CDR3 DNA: TGTGCCAGCAGAGGTTCCAGGGACTACAATGAGCAGTTCTTC
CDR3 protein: CASRGSRDYNEQFF

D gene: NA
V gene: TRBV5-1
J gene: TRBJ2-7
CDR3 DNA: TGCGCCAGCAGCTTATCATCGGGGGTTCTCTACGAGCAGTACTTC
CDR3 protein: CASSLSSGVLYEQYF

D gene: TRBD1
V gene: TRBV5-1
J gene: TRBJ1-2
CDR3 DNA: TGCGCCAGCAGCTTGGCCGGGACAGGGGGCGCAGAAAACTATGGCTACACCTTC
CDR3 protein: CASSLAGTGGAENYGYTF

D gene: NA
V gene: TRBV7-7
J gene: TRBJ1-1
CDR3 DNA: TGTGCCAGCAGCTTAGCGGGGCAAGTCGAAGCTTTCTTT
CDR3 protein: CASSLAGQVEAFF

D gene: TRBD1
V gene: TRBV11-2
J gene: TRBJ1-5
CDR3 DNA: TGTGCCAGCAGCCCGACAGGGAGCAATCAGCCCCAGCATTTT
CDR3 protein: CASSPTGSNQPQHF

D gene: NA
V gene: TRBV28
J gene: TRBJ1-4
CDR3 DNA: TGTGCCAGCACCGCACAGGGCTTCGGTGGTGAAAAACTGTTTTTT
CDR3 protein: CASTAQGFGGEKLFF

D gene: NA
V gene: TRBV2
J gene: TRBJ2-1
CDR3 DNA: TGTGCCAGCAGTGAGTGGGGACTCCCCAATGAGCAGTTCTTC
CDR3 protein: CASSEWGLPNEQFF

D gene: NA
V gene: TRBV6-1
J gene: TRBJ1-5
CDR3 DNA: TGTGCCAGCAGTGAACAGACTACTAGCAATCAGCCCCAGCATTTT
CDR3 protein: CASSEQTTSNQPQHF

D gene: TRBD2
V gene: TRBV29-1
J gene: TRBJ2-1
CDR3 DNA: TGCAGCGCAGGACTAGCGGGAGGGCCAGGGAATGAGCAGTTCTTC
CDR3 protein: CSAGLAGGPGNEQFF

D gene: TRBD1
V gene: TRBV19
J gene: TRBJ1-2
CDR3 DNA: TGTGCCAGTAGTCCCCGTAGGGGGCAGGACCCTTTAGGCTACACCTTC
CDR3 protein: CASSPRRGQDPLGYTF

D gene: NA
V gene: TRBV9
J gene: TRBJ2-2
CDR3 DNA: TGTGCCAGCAGCGTCACTTCTACCGGGGAGCTGTTTTTT
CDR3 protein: CASSVTSTGELFF

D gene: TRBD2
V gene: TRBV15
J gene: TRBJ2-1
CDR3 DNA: TGTGCCACCAGCAGGACTAGCGGGGGGACGGGCAATGAGCAGTTCTTC
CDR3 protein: CATSRTSGGTGNEQFF

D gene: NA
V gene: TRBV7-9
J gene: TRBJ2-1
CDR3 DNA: TGTGCCAGCAGCTTAGGAGGAGGGGTCGGTGAGCAGTTCTTC
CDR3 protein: CASSLGGGVGEQFF

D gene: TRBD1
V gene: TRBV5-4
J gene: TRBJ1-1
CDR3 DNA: TGTGCCAGCAGGCGGAGTCCCGGGACAGGATTGAACACTGAAGCTTTCTTT
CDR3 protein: CASRRSPGTGLNTEAFF

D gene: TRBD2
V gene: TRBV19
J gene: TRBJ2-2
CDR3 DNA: TGTGCCAGTAGTATAAGGCAGTGGCTAGCGGGGGGCCTGAACACCGGGGAGCTGTTTTTT
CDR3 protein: CASSIRQWLAGGLNTGELFF

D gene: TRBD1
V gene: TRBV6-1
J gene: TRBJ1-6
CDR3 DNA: TGTGCCAGCAGTGCAGTGGGACAGGGAAACTCACCCCTCCACTTT
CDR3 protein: CASSAVGQGNSPLHF

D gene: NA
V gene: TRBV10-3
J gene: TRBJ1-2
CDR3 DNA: TGTGCCATCGGAGTAAATGGGGGCACGGATGGCTACACCTTC
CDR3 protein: CAIGVNGGTDGYTF

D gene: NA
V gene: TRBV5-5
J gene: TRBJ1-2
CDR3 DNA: TGTGCCAGCAGCTCGGTCACCGGGACACATGGCTACACCTTC
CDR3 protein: CASSSVTGTHGYTF

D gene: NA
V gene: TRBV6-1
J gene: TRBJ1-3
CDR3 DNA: TGTGCCAGCAGTGCCTCTGGGGGGGCTGGAAACACCATATATTTT
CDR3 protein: CASSASGGAGNTIYF